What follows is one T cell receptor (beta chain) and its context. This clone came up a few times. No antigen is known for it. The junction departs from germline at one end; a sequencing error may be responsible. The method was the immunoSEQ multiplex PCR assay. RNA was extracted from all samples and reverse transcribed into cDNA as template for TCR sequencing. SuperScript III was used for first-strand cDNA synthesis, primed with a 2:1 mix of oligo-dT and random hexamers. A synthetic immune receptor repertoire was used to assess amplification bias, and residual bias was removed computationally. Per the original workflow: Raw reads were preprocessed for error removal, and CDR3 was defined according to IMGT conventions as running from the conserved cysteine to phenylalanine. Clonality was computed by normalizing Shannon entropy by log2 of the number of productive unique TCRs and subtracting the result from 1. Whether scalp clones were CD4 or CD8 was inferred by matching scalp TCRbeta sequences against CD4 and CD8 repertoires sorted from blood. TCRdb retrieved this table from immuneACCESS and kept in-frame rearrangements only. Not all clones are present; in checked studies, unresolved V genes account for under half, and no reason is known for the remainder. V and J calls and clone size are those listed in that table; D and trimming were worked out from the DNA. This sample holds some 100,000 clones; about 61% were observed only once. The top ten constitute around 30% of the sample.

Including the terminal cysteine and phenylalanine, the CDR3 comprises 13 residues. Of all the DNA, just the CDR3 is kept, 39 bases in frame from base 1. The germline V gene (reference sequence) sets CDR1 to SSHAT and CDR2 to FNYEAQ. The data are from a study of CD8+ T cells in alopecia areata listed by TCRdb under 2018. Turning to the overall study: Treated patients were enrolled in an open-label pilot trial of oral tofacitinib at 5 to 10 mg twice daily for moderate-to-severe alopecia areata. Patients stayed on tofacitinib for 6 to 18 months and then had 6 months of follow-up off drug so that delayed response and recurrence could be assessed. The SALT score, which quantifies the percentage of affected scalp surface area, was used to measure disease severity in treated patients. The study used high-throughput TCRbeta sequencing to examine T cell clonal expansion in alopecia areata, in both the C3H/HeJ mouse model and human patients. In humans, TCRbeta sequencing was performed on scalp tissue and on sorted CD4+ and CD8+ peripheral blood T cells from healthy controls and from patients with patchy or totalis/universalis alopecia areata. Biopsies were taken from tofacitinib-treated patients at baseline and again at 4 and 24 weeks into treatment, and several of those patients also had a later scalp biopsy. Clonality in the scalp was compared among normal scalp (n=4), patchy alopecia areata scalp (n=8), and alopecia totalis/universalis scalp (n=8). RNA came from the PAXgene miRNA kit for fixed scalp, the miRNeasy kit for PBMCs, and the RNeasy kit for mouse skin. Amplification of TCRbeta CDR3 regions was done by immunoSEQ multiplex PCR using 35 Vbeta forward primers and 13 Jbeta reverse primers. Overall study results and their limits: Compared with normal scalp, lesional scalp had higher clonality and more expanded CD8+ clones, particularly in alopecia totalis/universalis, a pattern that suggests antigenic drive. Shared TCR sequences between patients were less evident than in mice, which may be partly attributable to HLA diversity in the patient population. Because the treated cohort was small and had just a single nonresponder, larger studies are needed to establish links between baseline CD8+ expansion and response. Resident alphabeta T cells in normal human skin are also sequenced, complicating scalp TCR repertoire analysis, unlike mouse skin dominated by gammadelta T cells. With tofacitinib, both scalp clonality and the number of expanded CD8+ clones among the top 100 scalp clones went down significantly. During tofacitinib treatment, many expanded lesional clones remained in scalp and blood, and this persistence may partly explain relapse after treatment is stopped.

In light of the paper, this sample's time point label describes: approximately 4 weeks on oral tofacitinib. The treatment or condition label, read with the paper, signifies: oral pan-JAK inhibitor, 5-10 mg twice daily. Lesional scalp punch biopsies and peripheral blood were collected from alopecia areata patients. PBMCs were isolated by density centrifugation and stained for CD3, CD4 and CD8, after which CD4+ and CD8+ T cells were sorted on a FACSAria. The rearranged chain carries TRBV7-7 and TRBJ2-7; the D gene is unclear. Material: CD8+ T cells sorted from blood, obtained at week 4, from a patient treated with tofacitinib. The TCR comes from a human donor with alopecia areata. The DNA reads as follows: TGTGCTAGCAGCTACGGGTTGTCATACGAGCAGTACTTC. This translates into CASSYGLSYEQYF.